The sequence of this TCR beta chain was determined in a study of OX40 agonist ivuxolimab in advanced cancers. There are a few counts of this clone. Systemic immunosuppression or a history of autoimmune disease excluded patients. Germline assignment: CDR1 SGHRS and CDR2 YFSETQ. V shed 5 bases and J shed 8 bases, with 14 bases lying between them. This CDR3 has 14 residues. Here immunoSEQ multiplex PCR was the method, and the copy in TCRdb shows in-frame clones only, minus some. The sample records around 62,000 clones, roughly 80% being singletons. The starting material was CD4+ or CD8+ T cells sorted from blood, obtained in a trial of the OX40 agonist ivuxolimab. The sequence derives from an adult with an advanced solid tumor such as melanoma, head and neck, liver or kidney cancer. The V gene is TRBV5-1, the J gene TRBJ1-6; D is unresolved. The chain's CDR3 is CASRPRGGDSPLHF. As DNA, the CDR3 is TGCGCCAGCAGACCACGAGGTGGCGATTCACCCCTCCACTTT.